This T cell receptor beta chain was sequenced during a study of technical replicates of blood from a few donors. This CDR3 is built from 13 residues. V was pared by 4 bases and J by 5 bases, with 4 bases of the junction left unmatched. CDR1 and CDR2 (germline): MNHEY, SMNVEV (reference sequence). The protocol was immunoSEQ multiplex PCR, while the TCRdb copy is restricted to in-frame clones and leaves out a portion. The profile shows nearly 80,000 clones, about 92% of them singletons. V usage is TRBV27 and J usage is TRBJ2-7, with TRBD1 matching over 8 bases. The sample taken for sequencing was T cells isolated from PBMCs. The sequence was collected from a human donor in good health. The CDR3 here is CASSWNRGDEQYF. In DNA form, the CDR3 reads TGTGCCAGCAGTTGGAACAGGGGGGACGAGCAGTACTTC.